Listed here are 9 T cell receptor beta chains from one sample, sequenced in a study of Graves' ophthalmopathy and Graves' hyperthyroidism. CDR3 regions of TCR beta were amplified from RNA transcripts. HTBI primers were employed in first-round RT-PCR, then a second-round multiplex PCR followed. TCRdb itself ran the multiplex PCR reads through MiXCR, one entry per CDR3 protein. The sample consists of more than 1,000,000 distinct CDR3 sequences, roughly two fifths of them appearing once. Sequences were obtained from peripheral blood or thyroid tissue (not recorded which). These receptors all come from an adult man with Graves' hyperthyroidism.

The sample holds many counts of this clonotype. The J gene is TRBJ2-5, the V gene TRBV6-5, with D perhaps TRBD2 (6 bases). The germline gives CDR1 MNHEY, CDR2 SVGAGI. The CDR3 has 15 amino acids. Trimming stripped 6 bases from V and 3 bases from J, with 17 bases between. The DNA for the CDR3 is TGTGCCAGCAGACCGGGGGTTGATCGGAAAGAGACCCAGTACTTC. Protein sequence: CASRPGVDRKETQYF.

Note on this clonotype: One end of the junction is discordant with germline, which a read error may explain. This chain uses TRBV7-9 with TRBJ1-1, with D unresolved. Germline CDR1 reads SEHNR; CDR2 reads FQNEAQ (reference sequence). The CDR3 consists of 10 residues. CDR3 nucleotide sequence: TGCGCCAGCAGCTTAAGGGAAGCTTTCTTT. Translated, it gives CASSLREAFF. Looking up the rest from reference TRBV7-9 and TRBJ1-1 gives the full variable domain: DTGVSQNPRHKITKRGQNVTFRCDPISEHNRLYWYRQTLGQGPEFLTYFQNEAQLEKSRLLSDRFSAERPKGSFSTLEIQRTEQGDSAMYLCASSLREAFFGQGTRLTVV.

This clonotype was seen many times. The V call is TRBV10-2, the J call TRBJ1-5; weak D call: TRBD1 (5 bases). The CDR3 spans 14 residues. Germline values: CDR1 WSHSY, CDR2 SAAADI. Deletions cut 5 bases from V and 11 bases from J, with 19 bases between. The CDR3 sequence: CASSPEGRGVAQHF. CDR3 nucleotide sequence: TGCGCCAGCAGTCCGGAGGGACGGGGAGTGGCCCAGCATTTT.

In this sample, this clonotype turned up many times. The chain links TRBV7-8 to TRBJ1-5; TRBD1 aligns across 11 bases. Trimming took 1 base from V and 4 from J; bases not matched to a gene: 6. Germline V CDR1 and CDR2: SGHVS, FQNEAQ. There are 17 residues in the CDR3. CDR3 residues: CASSLGPWDRGNQPQHF. The CDR3 DNA is TGTGCCAGCAGCTTAGGTCCGTGGGACAGGGGGAATCAGCCCCAGCATTTT.

This clonotype was observed at least ten times. The chain employs TRBV7-9 and TRBJ2-7, with TRBD1 matching 10 bases. The CDR3 extends over 15 amino acids. Per the germline V gene, CDR1 is SEHNR and CDR2 is FQNEAQ (reference sequence). The V gene end was trimmed by 5 bases and the J gene end by 7 bases; junction bases not matched to a gene: 11. CDR3 amino acids: CASSHRQGALEEQYF. The CDR3 nucleotides read TGTGCCAGCAGCCACCGACAGGGGGCCTTGGAAGAGCAGTACTTC.

The chain joins TRBV29-1 to TRBJ2-7, with 9 bases lining up with TRBD2. This CDR3 comprises 14 residues. Germline CDR1 and CDR2: SQVTM and ANQGSEA. V lost 4 bases to trimming and J lost 0 bases; unmatched junction nucleotides: 4. This CDR3 is CSVVWTSASYEQYF. The CDR3 bases are TGCAGCGTTGTATGGACTAGCGCCTCCTACGAGCAGTACTTC.

This clonotype has just a few counts. This CDR3 is CASSLGAGPETQYF. CDR3 sequence (DNA): TGTGCCAGCAGCTTAGGGGCAGGACCAGAGACCCAGTACTTC. The chain recombines TRBV11-2 with TRBJ2-5; D gene uncertain. Trimming pared 1 base from V and 4 bases from J, leaving 10 bases between. The germline V gene encodes CDR1 SGHAT and CDR2 FQNNGV. This CDR3 is built from 14 residues.

The gene calls are TRBV6-5 and TRBJ2-2; 11 bases match TRBD2. CDR1 is MNHEY, CDR2 SVGAGI, per germline. The CDR3 contains 17 residues. The ends lost 8 bases at V and 0 bases at J; junction bases unmatched: 8. As DNA, the CDR3 is TGTGCCAGCCGAGGGCCTAGCGGGAGGACGAACACCGGGGAGCTGTTTTTT. Protein sequence: CASRGPSGRTNTGELFF.

Many counts were recorded for this clonotype. The genes are TRBV15 and TRBJ1-5; D perhaps matches TRBD1 (5 bases). The CDR3 extends over 16 amino acids. With 0 bases removed from V and 8 bases from J, the gap between germline ends came to 17 bases. CDR1 is LNHNV, CDR2 YYDKDF, per germline (reference sequence). CDR3 loop: CATSRDRVRGFEPQHF. The CDR3 DNA follows: TGTGCCACCAGCAGAGATCGCGTTAGGGGATTTGAGCCCCAGCATTTT.